The 6 T cell receptor beta chains reported below all come from one sample, sequenced in a study of blood T cells in healthy people across ages. Primers used in a second PCR of about 7 to 12 cycles were a sample-barcoded 5' primer and a J-beta primer mix. MiXCR, applied by TCRdb to the 5' RACE reads, yields one record per CDR3 protein. This table holds approximately 790,000 distinct CDR3 sequences, 55% to 65% found once. The specimen was blood. The receptors shown here come from a man under 40 in good health.

The chain is built from TRBV5-1 and TRBJ2-3; 8 nucleotides match TRBD1. The germline V gene encodes CDR1 SGHRS and CDR2 YFSETQ. This CDR3 has 18 residues. The V segment lost 2 bases and the J segment 3 bases; nucleotides outside the gene matches: 14. The chain's CDR3 is CASSFVGRQGRRTDTQYF. CDR3 DNA: TGCGCCAGCAGCTTTGTGGGGAGACAGGGGAGGAGGACAGATACGCAGTATTTT.

The chain is built from TRBV6-4 and TRBJ1-6; 8 bases fit TRBD1. J lost 10 bases, V lost 4 bases, and 6 bases had no gene match. In germline, CDR1 is MRHNA, CDR2 SNTAGT. The CDR3 extends over 14 amino acids. The CDR3 loop reads CASSADRGESPLHF. As DNA, the CDR3 is TGTGCCAGCAGTGCCGACAGGGGCGAATCACCCCTCCACTTT.

This clonotype has just one count. The chain combines TRBV10-3 with TRBJ1-1; no clear D gene. Trimming pared 6 bases from V and 5 bases from J, leaving 16 bases between. The CDR3 has 14 residues. Germline V gene sequence: CDR1 ENHRY, CDR2 SYGVKD. The CDR3 nucleotides read TGTGCCATCAGGGAGGACCGGACTCCGACTGAAGCTTTCTTT. It specifies CAIREDRTPTEAFF.

The chain combines TRBV9 with TRBJ2-5; D possibly matches TRBD1 or TRBD2 (5 bases each). The germline CDR1 and CDR2 sequences are SGDLS and YYNGEE. The CDR3 extends over 15 amino acids. V was clipped by 1 base and J by 5 bases, with 15 bases between them. CDR3 in amino acids: CASSVYGDPGETQYF. CDR3 in DNA: TGTGCCAGCAGCGTATATGGGGACCCGGGGGAGACCCAGTACTTC.

This clonotype was seen a handful of times. The rearrangement links TRBV9 to TRBJ2-5; unclear D gene. The tail of the sequence fits TRBJ2-7 better, so the J call may be wrong. This CDR3 contains 13 residues. From germline, CDR1 is SGDLS and CDR2 YYNGEE. The CDR3 region has the DNA TGTGCCAGCAGCGTACGTGAAGAATACGAGCAGTACTTC. Amino acid sequence: CASSVREEYEQYF.

This chain links TRBV7-2 with TRBJ1-5, with TRBD1 as a possible D gene (6 bases). Deletions cut 5 bases from V and 6 bases from J, with 8 bases between. The CDR3 has 12 residues. Germline V gene sequence: CDR1 SGHTA, CDR2 FQGNSA. CDR3 amino acids: CASSEDSQPQHF. The CDR3 DNA sequence: TGTGCCAGCAGCGAGGACAGTCAGCCCCAGCATTTT.